The TCR beta chain described here comes from a study of cytomegalovirus exposure and HLA in healthy donors. Whole-study results and caveats: The study recorded 150 to 200 TCR beta chains that were cytomegalovirus-associated. Reported performance of the classifier showed diagnosis of cytomegalovirus status with high specificity and sensitivity.

This clone came up once. Its antigen is unidentified. One end of the junction is discordant with germline, which a read error may explain. PCR was performed using 60 Vbeta and 13 Jbeta primers. Original handling: A follow-up analysis tallied tens of millions of unique TCR beta chains, 8.5 million to 14 million shared. Clones were read by immunoSEQ multiplex PCR, and TCRdb kept only the in-frame ones, dropping some. That table gives V, J and clone size, and the DNA gave D and trimming. The sample records about 200,000 clones, roughly 68% being singletons. Germline CDR1 MDHEN, CDR2 SYDVKM. The CDR3 has 12 residues.

The specimen was PBMCs. This sequence was found in a woman aged 25 to 39 in good health and CMV-seronegative. This rearrangement joins TRBV28 to TRBJ1-6; a possible D gene is TRBD1 (5 bases). The CDR3 DNA reads TGTGCCACCAGTGGGGGGAATTCACCCCTCCACTTT. Translating gives CATSGGNSPLHF.